Included here is one TCR beta chain sequence, with context. What it binds is not known. This entry comes from a study of cytomegalovirus exposure and HLA in healthy donors. Study results and limitations: The tendency of first-cohort TCR clusters to co-occur in the 90 to 150 validation repertoires was the finding of a later analysis.

The repertoire was sequenced with immunoSEQ multiplex PCR; TCRdb's copy has only in-frame clones and lacks some. This sample has some 150,000 clones, with around 88% found just once. The V gene lost 1 base and the J gene lost 0 bases, with 4 bases spanning the gap. Germline lookup yields CDR1 SEHNR and CDR2 FQNEAQ (reference sequence). The CDR3 is made up of 13 amino acids. The material sequenced was PBMCs. The sequence came from a man younger than 35 in good health and CMV-seropositive. The chain joins TRBV7-9 to TRBJ2-7; D ambiguous. CDR3: CASSLVASYEQYF. The CDR3 DNA sequence: TGTGCCAGCAGCTTAGTGGCCTCCTACGAGCAGTACTTC.